The rows below give T cell receptor beta chains drawn from one sample of a study of cytomegalovirus exposure and HLA in healthy donors. Assay used: immunoSEQ multiplex PCR; TCRdb lists only in-frame clones, some missing. The table lists 130,000 to 150,000 clones, 64% of them singletons. The specimen sequenced was PBMCs. These receptor sequences come from a woman aged 25 to 39 in good health and CMV-seropositive. Both conserved end residues are part of each CDR3. Fields, in order: V gene, CDR3 protein.

v_gene: TRBV2
CDR3aa: CASSLTTGATHGYTF

v_gene: TRBV5-4
CDR3aa: CASTPNQGGGSTDTQYF

v_gene: TRBV10-3
CDR3aa: CAIWAGRNTIYF

v_gene: TRBV29-1
CDR3aa: CSVEFADTQYF

v_gene: TRBV7-2
CDR3aa: CASSSAGGPSYEQYF

v_gene: TRBV7-2
CDR3aa: CASSLGAGGGRGEQFF

v_gene: TRBV28
CDR3aa: CASRSRTAFYNSPLHF

v_gene: TRBV5-8
CDR3aa: CASSLGGGDQPQHF

v_gene: TRBV7-9
CDR3aa: CASSLVSWTPGYTF

v_gene: TRBV28
CDR3aa: CASTSTSGLADYNEQFF

v_gene: TRBV6-6
CDR3aa: CASSPSDRGGEKLFF

v_gene: TRBV20-1
CDR3aa: CRVESEQYF

v_gene: TRBV7-6
CDR3aa: CASSTGTGGYYGYTF

v_gene: TRBV6-1
CDR3aa: CASWRGSGRGNEQFF

v_gene: TRBV29-1
CDR3aa: CSVTFWGGTFSYEQYF

v_gene: TRBV30
CDR3aa: CAWSVDRGLQTQYF

v_gene: TRBV7-6
CDR3aa: CASSSGGHYEQYF

v_gene: TRBV28
CDR3aa: CASSSGTGSRRDTQYF

v_gene: TRBV6-5
CDR3aa: CASSYSTGVVEAFF

v_gene: TRBV5-6
CDR3aa: CASSFWGGNNEQFF

v_gene: TRBV6-5
CDR3aa: CASTKQGASQETQYF

v_gene: TRBV2
CDR3aa: CASSAKRASGTGGSYEQYF

v_gene: TRBV7-8
CDR3aa: CASSPRGVVGNTIYF

v_gene: TRBV6-5
CDR3aa: CASRINNFRQGLTF

v_gene: TRBV6-5
CDR3aa: CASSYSRYSGNTIYF

v_gene: TRBV7-3
CDR3aa: CASSSRTLTGPGELFF

v_gene: TRBV4-2
CDR3aa: CTSSQEGQGRWEQYF

v_gene: TRBV9
CDR3aa: CASSHTVERYTGELFF

v_gene: TRBV5-1
CDR3aa: CASSLSTGRGFYEQYF

v_gene: TRBV5-1
CDR3aa: CASQGGASDEQFF

v_gene: TRBV7-3
CDR3aa: CASSQGDGLHTQYF

v_gene: TRBV29-1
CDR3aa: CSGGAGGYEQYF

v_gene: TRBV11-2
CDR3aa: CASSFGSRAGELFF

v_gene: TRBV25-1
CDR3aa: CASSERGQGERETQYF

v_gene: TRBV6-6
CDR3aa: CASSPHRDRGGEQYF

v_gene: TRBV6-4
CDR3aa: CASSDRGGDYNEQFF

v_gene: TRBV7-7
CDR3aa: CASTLRRYETQYF

v_gene: TRBV6-5
CDR3aa: CASSPREGSGNTIYF

v_gene: TRBV9
CDR3aa: CASSPQTSGGGETQYF

v_gene: TRBV27
CDR3aa: CASSLQLLAGGSDTQYF

v_gene: TRBV4-1
CDR3aa: CASSQVGLQGQKVGSQPQHF

v_gene: TRBV6-6
CDR3aa: CASSYSNRGDTQYF

v_gene: TRBV5-6
CDR3aa: CASSEGPPGANVLTF

v_gene: TRBV27
CDR3aa: CASSFQGAQETQYF

v_gene: TRBV5-1
CDR3aa: CASSLGGSYNEQFF

v_gene: TRBV29-1
CDR3aa: CSAGAELNYGYTF

v_gene: TRBV7-8
CDR3aa: CASSYYGTYNEQFF

v_gene: TRBV6-5
CDR3aa: CASSFWGFNSPLHF

v_gene: TRBV27
CDR3aa: CASSWDRGYNSPLHF

v_gene: TRBV4-1
CDR3aa: CASSQDTSGSQNNEQFF

v_gene: TRBV10-3
CDR3aa: CAITGQLVEGYTF

v_gene: TRBV2
CDR3aa: CAIVEGTTYEQYF

v_gene: TRBV1
CDR3aa: CTSSPNRLAGVADTQYF

v_gene: TRBV2
CDR3aa: CASRGTGGYTGELFF

v_gene: TRBV5-1
CDR3aa: CASSLDPGGTDTQYF

v_gene: TRBV2
CDR3aa: CASRSDRGQKPQHF